This T cell receptor (beta chain) was sequenced in a study of Ad26.COV2.S vaccination and SARS-CoV-2 variants. Background on the study: In the COV1001 trial, the donor was in the Ad26.COV2.S arm. Dosing was one shot or two shots 56 days apart.

The treatment here: some 20 received Ad26.COV2.S at low or high dose, single or two shots; about 5 received placebo; per-sample allocation not given. Samples were taken on day 63 after the first vaccine or placebo injection. In Boston, the donor was an adult between 18-55 years of age. Sequencing used immunoSEQ multiplex PCR; TCRdb keeps in-frame clones, though not all of them. The sample records about 680,000 clones, roughly nine tenths being singletons. The CDR3 totals 18 residues. Between the trimmed V and J ends, which lost 3 bases and 1 base, there was a span of 20 bases. Germline CDR1 reads LGHDT; CDR2 reads YNNKEL (reference sequence).

This sequence was found in a person between 18 and 65 years old who received the Ad26.COV2.S COVID-19 vaccine or a placebo. Material: peripheral blood, obtained in a trial of Ad26.COV2.S vaccine versus placebo. This rearrangement joins TRBV3-1 (or the pseudogene TRBV3-2) to TRBJ2-3, with D maybe TRBD1 (6 bases). CDR3 in amino acids: CASSQWVQGNLGTDTQYF. The CDR3 DNA reads TGTGCCAGCAGCCAGTGGGTCCAGGGGAATCTCGGCACAGATACGCAGTATTTT.